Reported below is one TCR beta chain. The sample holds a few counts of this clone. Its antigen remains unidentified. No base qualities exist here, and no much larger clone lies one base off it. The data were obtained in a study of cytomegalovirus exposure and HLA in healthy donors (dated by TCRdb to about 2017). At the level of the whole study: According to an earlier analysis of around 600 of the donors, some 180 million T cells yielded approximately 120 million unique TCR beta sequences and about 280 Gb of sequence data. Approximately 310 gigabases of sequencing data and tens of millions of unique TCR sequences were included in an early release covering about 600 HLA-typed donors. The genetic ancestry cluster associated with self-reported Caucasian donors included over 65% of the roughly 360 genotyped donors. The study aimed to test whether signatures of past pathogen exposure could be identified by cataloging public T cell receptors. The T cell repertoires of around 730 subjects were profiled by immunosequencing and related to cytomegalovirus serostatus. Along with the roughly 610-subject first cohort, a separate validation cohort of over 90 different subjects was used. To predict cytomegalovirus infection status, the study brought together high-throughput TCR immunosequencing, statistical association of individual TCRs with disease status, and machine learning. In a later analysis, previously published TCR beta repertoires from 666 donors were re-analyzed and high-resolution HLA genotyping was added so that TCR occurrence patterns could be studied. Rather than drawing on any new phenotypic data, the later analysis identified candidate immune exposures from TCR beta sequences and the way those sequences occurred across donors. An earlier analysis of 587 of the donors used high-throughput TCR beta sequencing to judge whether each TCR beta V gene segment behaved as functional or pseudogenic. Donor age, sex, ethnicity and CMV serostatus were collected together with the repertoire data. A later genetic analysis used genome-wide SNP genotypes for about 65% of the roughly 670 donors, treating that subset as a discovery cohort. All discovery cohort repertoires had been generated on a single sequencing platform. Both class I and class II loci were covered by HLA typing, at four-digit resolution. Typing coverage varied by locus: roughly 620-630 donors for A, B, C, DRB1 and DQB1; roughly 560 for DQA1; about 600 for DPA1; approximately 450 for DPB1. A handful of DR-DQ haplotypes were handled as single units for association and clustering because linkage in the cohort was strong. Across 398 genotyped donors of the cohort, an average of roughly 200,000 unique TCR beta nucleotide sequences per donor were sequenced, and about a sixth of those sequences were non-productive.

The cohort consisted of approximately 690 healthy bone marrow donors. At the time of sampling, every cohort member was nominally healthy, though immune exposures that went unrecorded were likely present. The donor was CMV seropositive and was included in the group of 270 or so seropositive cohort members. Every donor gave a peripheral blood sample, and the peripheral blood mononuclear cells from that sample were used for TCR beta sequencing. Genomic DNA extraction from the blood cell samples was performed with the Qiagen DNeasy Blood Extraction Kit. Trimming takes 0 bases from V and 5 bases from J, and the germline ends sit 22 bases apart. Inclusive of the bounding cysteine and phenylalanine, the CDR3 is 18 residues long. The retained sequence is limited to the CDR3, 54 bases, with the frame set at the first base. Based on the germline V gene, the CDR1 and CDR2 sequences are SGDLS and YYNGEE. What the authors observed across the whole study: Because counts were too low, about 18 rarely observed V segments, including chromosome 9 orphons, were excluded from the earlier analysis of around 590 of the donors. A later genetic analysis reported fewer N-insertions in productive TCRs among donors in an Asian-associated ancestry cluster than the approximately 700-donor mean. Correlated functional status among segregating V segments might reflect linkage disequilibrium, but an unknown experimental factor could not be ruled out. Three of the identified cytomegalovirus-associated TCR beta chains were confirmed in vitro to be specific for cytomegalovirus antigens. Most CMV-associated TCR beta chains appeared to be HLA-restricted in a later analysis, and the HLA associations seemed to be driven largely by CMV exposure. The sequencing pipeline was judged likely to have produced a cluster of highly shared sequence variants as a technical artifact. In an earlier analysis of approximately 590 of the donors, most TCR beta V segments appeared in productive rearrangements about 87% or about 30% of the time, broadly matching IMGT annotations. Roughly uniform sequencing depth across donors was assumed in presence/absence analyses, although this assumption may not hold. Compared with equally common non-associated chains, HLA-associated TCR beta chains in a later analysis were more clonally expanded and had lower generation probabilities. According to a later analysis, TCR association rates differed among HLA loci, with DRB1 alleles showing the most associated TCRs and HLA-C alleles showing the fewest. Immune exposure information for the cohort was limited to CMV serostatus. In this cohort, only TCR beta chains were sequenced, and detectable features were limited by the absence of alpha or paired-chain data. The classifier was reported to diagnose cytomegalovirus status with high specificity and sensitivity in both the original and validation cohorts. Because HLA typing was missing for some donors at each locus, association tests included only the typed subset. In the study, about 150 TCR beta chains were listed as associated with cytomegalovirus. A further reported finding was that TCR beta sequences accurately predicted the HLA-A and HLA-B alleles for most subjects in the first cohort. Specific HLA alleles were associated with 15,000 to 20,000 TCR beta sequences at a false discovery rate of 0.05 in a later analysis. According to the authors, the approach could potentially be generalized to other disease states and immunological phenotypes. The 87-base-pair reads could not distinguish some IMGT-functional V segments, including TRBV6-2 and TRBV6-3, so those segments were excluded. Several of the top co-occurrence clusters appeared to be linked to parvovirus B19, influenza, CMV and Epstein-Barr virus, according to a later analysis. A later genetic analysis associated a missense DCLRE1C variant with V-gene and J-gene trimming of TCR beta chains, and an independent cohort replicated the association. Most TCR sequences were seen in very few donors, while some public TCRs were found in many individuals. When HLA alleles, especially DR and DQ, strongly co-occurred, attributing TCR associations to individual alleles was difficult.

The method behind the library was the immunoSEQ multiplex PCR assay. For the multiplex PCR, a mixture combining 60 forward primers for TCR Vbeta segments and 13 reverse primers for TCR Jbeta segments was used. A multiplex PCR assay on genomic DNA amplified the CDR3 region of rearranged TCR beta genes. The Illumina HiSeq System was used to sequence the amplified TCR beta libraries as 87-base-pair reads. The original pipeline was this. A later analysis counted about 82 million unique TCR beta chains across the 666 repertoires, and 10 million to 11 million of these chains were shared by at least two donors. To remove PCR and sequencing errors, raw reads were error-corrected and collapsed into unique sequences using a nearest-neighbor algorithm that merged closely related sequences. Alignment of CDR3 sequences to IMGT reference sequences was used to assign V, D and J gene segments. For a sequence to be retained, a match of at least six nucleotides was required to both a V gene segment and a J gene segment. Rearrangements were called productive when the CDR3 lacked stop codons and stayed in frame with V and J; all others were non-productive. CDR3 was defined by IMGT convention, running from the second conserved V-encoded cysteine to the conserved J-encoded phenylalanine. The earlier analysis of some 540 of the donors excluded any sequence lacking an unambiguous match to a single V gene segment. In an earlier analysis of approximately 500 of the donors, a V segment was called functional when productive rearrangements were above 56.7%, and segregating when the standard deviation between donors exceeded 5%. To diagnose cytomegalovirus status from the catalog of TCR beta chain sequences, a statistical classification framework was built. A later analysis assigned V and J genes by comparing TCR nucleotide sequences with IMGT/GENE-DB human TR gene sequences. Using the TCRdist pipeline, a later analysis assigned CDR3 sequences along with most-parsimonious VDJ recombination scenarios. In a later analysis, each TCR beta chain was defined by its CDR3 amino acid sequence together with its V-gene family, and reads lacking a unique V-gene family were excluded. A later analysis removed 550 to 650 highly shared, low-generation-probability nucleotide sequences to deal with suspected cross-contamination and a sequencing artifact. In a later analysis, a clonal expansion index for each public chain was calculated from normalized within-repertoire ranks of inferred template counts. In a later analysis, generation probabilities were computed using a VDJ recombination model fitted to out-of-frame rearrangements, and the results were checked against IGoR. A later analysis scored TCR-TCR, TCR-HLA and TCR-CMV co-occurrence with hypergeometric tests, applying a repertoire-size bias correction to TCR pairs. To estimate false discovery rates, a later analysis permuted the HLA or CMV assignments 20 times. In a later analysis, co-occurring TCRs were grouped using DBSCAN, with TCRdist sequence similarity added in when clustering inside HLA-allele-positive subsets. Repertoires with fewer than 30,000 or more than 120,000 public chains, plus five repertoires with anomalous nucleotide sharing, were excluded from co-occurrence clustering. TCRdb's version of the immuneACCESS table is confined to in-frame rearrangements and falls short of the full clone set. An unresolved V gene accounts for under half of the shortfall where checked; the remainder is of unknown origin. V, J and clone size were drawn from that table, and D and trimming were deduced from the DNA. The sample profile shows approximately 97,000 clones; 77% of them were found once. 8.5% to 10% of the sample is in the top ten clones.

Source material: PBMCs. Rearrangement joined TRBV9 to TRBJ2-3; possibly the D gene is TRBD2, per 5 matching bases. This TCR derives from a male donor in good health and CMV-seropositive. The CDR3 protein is CASSVGTGSGDEVDTQYF. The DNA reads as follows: TGTGCCAGCAGCGTAGGAACGGGGAGCGGAGATGAGGTAGATACGCAGTATTTT.